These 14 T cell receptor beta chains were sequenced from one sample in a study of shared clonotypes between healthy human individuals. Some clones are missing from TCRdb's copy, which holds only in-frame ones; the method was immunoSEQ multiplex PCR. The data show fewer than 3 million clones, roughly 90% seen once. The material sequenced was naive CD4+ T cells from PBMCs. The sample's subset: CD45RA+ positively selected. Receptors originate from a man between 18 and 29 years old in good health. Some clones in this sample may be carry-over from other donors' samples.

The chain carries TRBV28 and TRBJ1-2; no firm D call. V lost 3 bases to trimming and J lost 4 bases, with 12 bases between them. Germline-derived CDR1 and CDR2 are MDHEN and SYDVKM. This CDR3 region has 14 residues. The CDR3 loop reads CASSLSGGIYGYTF. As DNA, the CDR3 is TGTGCCAGCAGTTTGTCGGGCGGAATCTATGGCTACACCTTC.

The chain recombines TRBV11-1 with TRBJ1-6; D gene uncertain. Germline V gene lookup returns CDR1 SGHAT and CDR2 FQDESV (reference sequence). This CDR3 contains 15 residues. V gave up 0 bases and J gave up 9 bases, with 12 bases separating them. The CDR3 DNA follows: TGTGCCAGCAGCTTAGCGGCGGGTGAGGCTTCACCCCTCCACTTT. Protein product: CASSLAAGEASPLHF.

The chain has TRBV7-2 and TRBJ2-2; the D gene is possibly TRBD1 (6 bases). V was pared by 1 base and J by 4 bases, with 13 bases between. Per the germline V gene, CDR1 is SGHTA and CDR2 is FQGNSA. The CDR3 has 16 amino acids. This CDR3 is CASSLVGDTITGELFF. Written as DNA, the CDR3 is TGTGCCAGCAGCTTAGTAGGGGACACCATCACCGGGGAGCTGTTTTTT.

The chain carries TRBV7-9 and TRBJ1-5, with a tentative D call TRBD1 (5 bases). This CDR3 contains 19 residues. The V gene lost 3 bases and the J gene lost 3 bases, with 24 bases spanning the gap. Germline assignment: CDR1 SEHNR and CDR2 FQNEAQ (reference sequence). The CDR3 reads CASSFDFGGGKSDNQPQHF. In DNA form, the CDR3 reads TGTGCCAGCAGCTTCGACTTTGGGGGAGGGAAAAGCGACAATCAGCCCCAGCATTTT.

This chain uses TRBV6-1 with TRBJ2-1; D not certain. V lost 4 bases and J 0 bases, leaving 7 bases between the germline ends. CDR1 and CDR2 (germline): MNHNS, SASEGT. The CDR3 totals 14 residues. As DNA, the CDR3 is TGTGCCAGCAGTGTTGGAAGCTCCTACAATGAGCAGTTCTTC. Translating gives CASSVGSSYNEQFF.

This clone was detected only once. CDR3: CASSQVGTGTQYF. The CDR3 DNA is TGTGCCAGCAGCCAGGTCGGGACGGGGACCCAGTACTTC. The chain uses TRBV9 and TRBJ2-5; D is tentatively TRBD1 or TRBD2 (5 bases each). Germline CDR1 reads SGDLS; CDR2 reads YYNGEE. This CDR3 is 13 amino acids long. Deletions cut 4 bases from V and 7 bases from J, with 14 bases between.

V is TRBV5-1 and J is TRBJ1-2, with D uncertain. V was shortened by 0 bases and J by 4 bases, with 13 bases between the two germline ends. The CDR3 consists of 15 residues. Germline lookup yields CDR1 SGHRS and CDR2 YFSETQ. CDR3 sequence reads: CASSLGSESSYGYTF. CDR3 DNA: TGCGCCAGCAGCTTGGGTTCAGAAAGTTCCTATGGCTACACCTTC.

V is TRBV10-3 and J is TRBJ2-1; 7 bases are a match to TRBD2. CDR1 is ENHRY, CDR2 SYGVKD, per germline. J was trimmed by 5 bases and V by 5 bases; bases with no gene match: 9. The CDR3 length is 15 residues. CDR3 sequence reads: CAISPGLAADNEQFF. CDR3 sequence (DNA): TGTGCCATCAGTCCTGGGCTAGCGGCAGACAATGAGCAGTTCTTC.

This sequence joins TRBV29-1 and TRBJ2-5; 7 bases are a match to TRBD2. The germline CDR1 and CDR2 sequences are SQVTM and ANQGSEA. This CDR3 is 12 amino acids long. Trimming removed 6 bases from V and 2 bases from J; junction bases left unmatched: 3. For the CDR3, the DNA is TGCAGCGTGGGGGGAGGGCAAGAGACCCAGTACTTC. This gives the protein CSVGGGQETQYF.

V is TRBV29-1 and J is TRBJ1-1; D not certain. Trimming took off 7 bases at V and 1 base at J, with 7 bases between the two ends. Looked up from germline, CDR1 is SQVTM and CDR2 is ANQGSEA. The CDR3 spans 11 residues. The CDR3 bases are TGCAGCGCCTCAGGGAACACTGAAGCTTTCTTT. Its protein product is CSASGNTEAFF.

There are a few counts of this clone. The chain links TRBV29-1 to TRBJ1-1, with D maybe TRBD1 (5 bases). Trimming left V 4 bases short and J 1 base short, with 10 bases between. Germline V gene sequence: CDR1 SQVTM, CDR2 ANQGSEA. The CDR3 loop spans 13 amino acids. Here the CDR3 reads CSVVGQGNTEAFF. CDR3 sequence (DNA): TGCAGCGTTGTGGGGCAGGGGAACACTGAAGCTTTCTTT.

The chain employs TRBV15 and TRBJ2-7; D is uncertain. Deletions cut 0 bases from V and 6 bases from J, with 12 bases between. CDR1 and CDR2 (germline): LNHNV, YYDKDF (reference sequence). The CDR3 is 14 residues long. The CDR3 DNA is TGTGCCACCAGCAGAGATCCGGTACCCGTCGAGCAGTACTTC. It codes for CATSRDPVPVEQYF.

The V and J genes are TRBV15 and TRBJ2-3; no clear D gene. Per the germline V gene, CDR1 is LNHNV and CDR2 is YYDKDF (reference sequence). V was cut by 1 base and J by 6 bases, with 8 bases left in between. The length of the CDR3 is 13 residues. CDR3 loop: CATSRAFRDTQYF. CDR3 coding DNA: TGTGCCACCAGCAGAGCCTTCCGGGATACGCAGTATTTT. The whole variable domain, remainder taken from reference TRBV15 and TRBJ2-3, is DAMVIQNPRYQVTQFGKPVTLSCSQTLNHNVMYWYQQKSSQAPKLLFHYYDKDFNNEADTPDNFQSRRPNTSFCFLDIRSPGLGDTAMYLCATSRAFRDTQYFGPGTRLTVL.

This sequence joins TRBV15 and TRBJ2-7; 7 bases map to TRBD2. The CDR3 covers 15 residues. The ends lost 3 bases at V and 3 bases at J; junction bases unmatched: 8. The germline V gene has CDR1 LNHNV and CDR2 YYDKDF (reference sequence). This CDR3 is CATSRPERGRYEQYF. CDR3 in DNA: TGTGCCACCAGCAGGCCGGAGCGGGGTCGCTACGAGCAGTACTTC.